Shown below are 3 T cell receptor beta chains from a single sample sequenced in a study of human T cells and chemical hapten exposure. Time point here: patch test 2, 6 weeks after DPC sensitization. The treatment here: therapeutic diphenylcyclopropenone sensitization with weekly scalp DPC. TCRdb re-analysed the RACE reads in MiXCR, keeping a single row per CDR3 protein. Here the sample spans a few hundred thousand distinct CDR3 sequences, under 6.5% being singletons. Sequencing was performed on whole blood, taken in connection with sensitization to the hapten diphenylcyclopropenone (DPC). These receptors all stem from a woman younger than 35 with alopecia areata. Some clones in this sample may be carry-over from other donors' samples.

The chain uses TRBV28 and TRBJ2-3; the D is unclear. V gave up 6 bases and J gave up 3 bases, with 16 bases separating them. The CDR3 runs 15 residues. Germline loops: CDR1 MDHEN, CDR2 SYDVKM. This chain's CDR3 is CASSPGPVRTDTQYF. The CDR3 nucleotides are TGTGCCAGCAGCCCTGGACCCGTAAGGACAGATACGCAGTATTTT.

This clonotype was observed at least ten times. This chain joins TRBV28 and TRBJ2-1; D is unresolved. The CDR3 length is 14 residues. Per the germline V gene, CDR1 is MDHEN and CDR2 is SYDVKM. With 7 bases removed from V and 7 bases from J, the gap between germline ends came to 17 bases. The CDR3 DNA sequence: TGTGCCAGCATCTCCGAGTCGGCCCGGAATGAGCAGTTCTTC. Amino acid sequence: CASISESARNEQFF. The variable domain in full, with the rest retrieved from reference TRBV28 and TRBJ2-1, is DVKVTQSSRYLVKRTGEKVFLECVQDMDHENMFWYRQDPGLGLRLIYFSYDVKMKEKGDIPEGYSVSREKKERFSLILESASTNQTSMYLCASISESARNEQFFGPGTRLTVL.

This clonotype appeared a few times. V gene TRBV4-1 combines with J gene TRBJ1-6; D is possibly TRBD1 (6 bases). The germline gives CDR1 MGHRA, CDR2 YSYEKL. This CDR3 is built from 15 residues. Trimming left V 4 bases short and J 7 bases short, with 14 bases between. The DNA for the CDR3 is TGCGCCAGCAGCCGGGTCGAGGGGGACAATTCACCCCTCCACTTT. Its protein product is CASSRVEGDNSPLHF.